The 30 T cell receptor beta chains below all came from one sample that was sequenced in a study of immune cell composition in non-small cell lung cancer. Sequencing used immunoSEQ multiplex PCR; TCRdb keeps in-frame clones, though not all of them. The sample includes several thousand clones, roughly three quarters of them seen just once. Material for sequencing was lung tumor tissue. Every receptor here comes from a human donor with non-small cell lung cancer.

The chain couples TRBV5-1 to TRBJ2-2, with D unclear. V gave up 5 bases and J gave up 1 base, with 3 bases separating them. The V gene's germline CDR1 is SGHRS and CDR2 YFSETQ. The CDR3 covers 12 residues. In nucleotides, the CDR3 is TGCGCCAGCAGACAGAACACCGGGGAGCTGTTTTTT. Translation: CASRQNTGELFF.

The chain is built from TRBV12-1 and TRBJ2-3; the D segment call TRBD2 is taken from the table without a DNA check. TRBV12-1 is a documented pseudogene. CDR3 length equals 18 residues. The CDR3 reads CASSPPSGGAISTDTQYF. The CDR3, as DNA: TGTGCCAGCAGCCCCCCGAGCGGGGGGGCCATCAGCACAGATACGCAGTATTTT.

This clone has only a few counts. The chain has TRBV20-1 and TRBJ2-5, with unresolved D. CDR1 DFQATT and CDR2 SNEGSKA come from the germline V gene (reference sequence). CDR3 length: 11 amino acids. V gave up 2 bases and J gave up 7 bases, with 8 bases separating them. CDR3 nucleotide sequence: TGCAGTGCTAGAATCCAATGGACCCAGTACTTC. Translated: CSARIQWTQYF.

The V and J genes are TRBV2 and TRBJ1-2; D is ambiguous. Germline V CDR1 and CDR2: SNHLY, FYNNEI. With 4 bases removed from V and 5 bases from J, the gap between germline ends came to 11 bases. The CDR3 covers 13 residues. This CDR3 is CASSARSDYGYTF. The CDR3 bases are TGTGCCAGCAGTGCCAGGTCAGATTATGGCTACACCTTC. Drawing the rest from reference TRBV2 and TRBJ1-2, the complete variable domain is EPEVTQTPSHQVTQMGQEVILRCVPISNHLYFYWYRQILGQKVEFLVSFYNNEISEKSEIFDDQFSVERPDGSNFTLKIRSTKLEDSAMYFCASSARSDYGYTFGSGTRLTVV.

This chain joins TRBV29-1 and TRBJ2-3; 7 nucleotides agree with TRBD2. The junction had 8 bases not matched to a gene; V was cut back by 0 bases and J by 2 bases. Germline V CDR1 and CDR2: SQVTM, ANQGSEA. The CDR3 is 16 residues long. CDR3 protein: CSVEDPLERDTDTQYF. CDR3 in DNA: TGCAGCGTTGAAGATCCGCTAGAGCGGGACACAGATACGCAGTATTTT.

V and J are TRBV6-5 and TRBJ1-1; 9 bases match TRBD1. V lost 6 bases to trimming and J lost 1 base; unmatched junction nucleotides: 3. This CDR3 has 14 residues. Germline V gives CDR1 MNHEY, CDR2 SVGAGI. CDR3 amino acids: CASSMGQGNTEAFF. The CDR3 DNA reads TGTGCCAGCAGCATGGGACAGGGGAACACTGAAGCTTTCTTT.

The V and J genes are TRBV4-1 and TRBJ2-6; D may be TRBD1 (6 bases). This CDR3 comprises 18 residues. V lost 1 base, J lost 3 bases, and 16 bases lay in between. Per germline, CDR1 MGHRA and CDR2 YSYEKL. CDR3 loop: CASSQAAHRAVGANVLTF. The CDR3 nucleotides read TGCGCCAGCAGCCAAGCTGCGCACAGGGCAGTTGGGGCCAACGTCCTGACTTTC.

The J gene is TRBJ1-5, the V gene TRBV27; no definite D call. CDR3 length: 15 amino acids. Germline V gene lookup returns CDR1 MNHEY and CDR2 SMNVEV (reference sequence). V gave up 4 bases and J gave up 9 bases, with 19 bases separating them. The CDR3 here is CASSSLRVGAGPQHF. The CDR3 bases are TGTGCCAGCAGTTCCCTCCGGGTCGGTGCGGGGCCCCAGCATTTT.

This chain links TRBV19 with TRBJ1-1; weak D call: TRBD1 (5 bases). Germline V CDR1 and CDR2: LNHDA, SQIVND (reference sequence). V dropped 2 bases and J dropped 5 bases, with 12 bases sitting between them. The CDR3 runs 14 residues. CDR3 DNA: TGTGCCAGTAGTATACAGGGATGGAGTACTGAAGCTTTCTTT. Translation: CASSIQGWSTEAFF.

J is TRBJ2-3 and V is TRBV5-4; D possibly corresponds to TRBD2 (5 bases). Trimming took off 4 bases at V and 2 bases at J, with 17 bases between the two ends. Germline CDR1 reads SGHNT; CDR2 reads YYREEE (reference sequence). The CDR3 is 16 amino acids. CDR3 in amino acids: CASSPTRASNTDTQYF. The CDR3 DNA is TGTGCCAGCAGCCCTACTAGGGCGAGTAACACAGATACGCAGTATTTT.

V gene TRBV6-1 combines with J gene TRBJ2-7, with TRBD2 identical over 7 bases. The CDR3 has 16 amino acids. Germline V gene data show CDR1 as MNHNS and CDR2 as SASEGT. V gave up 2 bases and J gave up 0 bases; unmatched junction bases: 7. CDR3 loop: CASSEYAAGASYEQYF. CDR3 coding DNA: TGTGCCAGCAGTGAATACGCGGCGGGAGCCTCCTACGAGCAGTACTTC.

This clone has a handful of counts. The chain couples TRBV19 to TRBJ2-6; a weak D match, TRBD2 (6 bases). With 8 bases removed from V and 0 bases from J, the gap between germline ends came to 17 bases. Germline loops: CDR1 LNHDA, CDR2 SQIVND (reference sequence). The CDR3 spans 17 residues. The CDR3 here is CASYPGGRTSGANVLTF. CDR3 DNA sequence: TGTGCCAGTTACCCCGGGGGACGGACCTCTGGGGCCAACGTCCTGACTTTC.

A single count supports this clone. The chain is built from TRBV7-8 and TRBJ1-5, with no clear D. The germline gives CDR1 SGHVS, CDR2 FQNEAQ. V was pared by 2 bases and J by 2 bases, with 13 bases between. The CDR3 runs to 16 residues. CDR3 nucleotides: TGTGCCAGCAGCTTAACGCAGGCGCGGGGCAATCAGCCCCAGCATTTT. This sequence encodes CASSLTQARGNQPQHF.

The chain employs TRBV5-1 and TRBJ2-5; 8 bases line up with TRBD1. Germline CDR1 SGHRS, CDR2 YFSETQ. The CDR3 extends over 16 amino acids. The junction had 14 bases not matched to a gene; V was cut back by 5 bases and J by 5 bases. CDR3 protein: CASSSSGQGSFETQYF. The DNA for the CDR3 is TGCGCCAGCAGTAGTAGCGGACAGGGTTCGTTCGAGACCCAGTACTTC. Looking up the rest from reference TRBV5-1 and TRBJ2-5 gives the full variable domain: KAGVTQTPRYLIKTRGQQVTLSCSPISGHRSVSWYQQTPGQGLQFLFEYFSETQRNKGNFPGRFSGRQFSNSRSEMNVSTLELGDSALYLCASSSSGQGSFETQYFGPGTRLLVL.

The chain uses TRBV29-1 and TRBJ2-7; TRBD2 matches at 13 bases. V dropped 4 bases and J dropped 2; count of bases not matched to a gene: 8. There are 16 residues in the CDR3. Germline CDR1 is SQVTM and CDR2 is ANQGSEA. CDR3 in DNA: TGCAGCGTTGCACTAGCGGGGGGGCGGAGGACCTACGAGCAGTACTTC. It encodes CSVALAGGRRTYEQYF.

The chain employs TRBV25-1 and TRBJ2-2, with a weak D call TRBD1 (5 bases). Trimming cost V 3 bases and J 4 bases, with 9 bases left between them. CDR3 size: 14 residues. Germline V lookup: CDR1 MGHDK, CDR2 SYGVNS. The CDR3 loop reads CASSDLRVTGELFF. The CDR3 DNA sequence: TGTGCCAGCAGTGACCTCAGGGTCACCGGGGAGCTGTTTTTT.

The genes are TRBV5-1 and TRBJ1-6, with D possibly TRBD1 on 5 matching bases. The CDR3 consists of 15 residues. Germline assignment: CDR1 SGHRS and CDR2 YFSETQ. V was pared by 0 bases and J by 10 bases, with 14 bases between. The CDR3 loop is CASSLGGGNGSPLHF. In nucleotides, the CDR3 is TGCGCCAGCAGCTTGGGCGGGGGAAACGGATCACCCCTCCACTTT. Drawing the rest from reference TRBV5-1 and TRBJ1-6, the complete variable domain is KAGVTQTPRYLIKTRGQQVTLSCSPISGHRSVSWYQQTPGQGLQFLFEYFSETQRNKGNFPGRFSGRQFSNSRSEMNVSTLELGDSALYLCASSLGGGNGSPLHFGNGTRLTVT.

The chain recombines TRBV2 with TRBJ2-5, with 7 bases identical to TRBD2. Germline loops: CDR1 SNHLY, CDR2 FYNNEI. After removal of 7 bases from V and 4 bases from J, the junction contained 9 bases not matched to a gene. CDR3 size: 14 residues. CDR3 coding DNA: TGTGCCAGCAAACGGGCCTCGGGAGGAGAGACCCAGTACTTC. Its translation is CASKRASGGETQYF.

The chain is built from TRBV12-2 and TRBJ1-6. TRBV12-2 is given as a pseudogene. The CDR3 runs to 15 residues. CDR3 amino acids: CASRLVGRDNSPLHF. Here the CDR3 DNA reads TGTGCAAGTCGCTTAGTCGGTCGCGATAATTCACCCCTCCACTTT.

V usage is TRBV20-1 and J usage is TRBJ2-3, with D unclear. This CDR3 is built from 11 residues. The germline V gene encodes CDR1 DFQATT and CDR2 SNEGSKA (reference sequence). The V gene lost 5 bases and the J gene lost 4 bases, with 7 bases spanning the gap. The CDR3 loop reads CSASSPDTQYF. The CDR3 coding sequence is TGCAGTGCTTCTTCCCCAGATACGCAGTATTTT.

The CDR3 DNA follows: TGCGCCAGCAGCTTGGGGACTAGCGGGGGGACATTGTACCAAGAGACCCAGTACTTC. It is translated as CASSLGTSGGTLYQETQYF. The chain has TRBV5-1 and TRBJ2-5; the match to TRBD2 covers 14 bases. This CDR3 spans 19 amino acids. The J segment lost 0 bases and the V segment lost 0 bases, leaving 7 bases of the junction unmatched. Germline V lookup: CDR1 SGHRS, CDR2 YFSETQ.

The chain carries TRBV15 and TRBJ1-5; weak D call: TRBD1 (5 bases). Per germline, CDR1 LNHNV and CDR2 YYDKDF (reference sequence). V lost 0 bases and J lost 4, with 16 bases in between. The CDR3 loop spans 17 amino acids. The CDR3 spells CATSREVPGTANQPQHF. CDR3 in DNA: TGTGCCACCAGCAGAGAAGTTCCGGGGACTGCAAATCAGCCCCAGCATTTT.

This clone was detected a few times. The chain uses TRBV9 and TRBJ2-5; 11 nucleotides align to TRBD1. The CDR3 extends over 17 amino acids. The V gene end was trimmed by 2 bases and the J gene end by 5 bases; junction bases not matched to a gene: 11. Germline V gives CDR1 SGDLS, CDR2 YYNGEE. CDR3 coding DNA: TGTGCCAGCAGCGTGGACGGGACAGGGGGTGCGTGGGAGACCCAGTACTTC. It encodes CASSVDGTGGAWETQYF.

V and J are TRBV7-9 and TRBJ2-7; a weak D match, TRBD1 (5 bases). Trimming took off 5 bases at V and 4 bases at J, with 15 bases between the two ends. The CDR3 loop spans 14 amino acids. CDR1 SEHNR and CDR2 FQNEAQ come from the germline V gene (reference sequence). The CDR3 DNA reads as TGTGCCAGCAGCAAAAAGTTGCAGGGTTACGAGCAGTACTTC. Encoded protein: CASSKKLQGYEQYF.

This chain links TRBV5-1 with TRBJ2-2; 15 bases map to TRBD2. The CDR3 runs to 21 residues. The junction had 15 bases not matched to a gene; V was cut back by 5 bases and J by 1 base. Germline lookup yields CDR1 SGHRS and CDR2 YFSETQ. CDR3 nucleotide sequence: TGCGCCAGCAGTCTCAAAAGATACGGGACTAGCGGGGGGTTGAACACCGGGGAGCTGTTTTTT. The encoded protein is CASSLKRYGTSGGLNTGELFF.

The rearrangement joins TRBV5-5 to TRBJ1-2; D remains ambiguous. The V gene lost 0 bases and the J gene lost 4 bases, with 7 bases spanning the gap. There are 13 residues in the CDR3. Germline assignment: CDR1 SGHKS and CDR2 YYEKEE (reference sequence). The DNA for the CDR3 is TGTGCCAGCAGCTTGGAACAGAGCTATGGCTACACCTTC. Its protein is CASSLEQSYGYTF. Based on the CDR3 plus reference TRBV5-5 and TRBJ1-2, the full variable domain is DAGVTQSPTHLIKTRGQQVTLRCSPISGHKSVSWYQQVLGQGPQFIFQYYEKEERGRGNFPDRFSARQFPNYSSELNVNALLLGDSALYLCASSLEQSYGYTFGSGTRLTVV.

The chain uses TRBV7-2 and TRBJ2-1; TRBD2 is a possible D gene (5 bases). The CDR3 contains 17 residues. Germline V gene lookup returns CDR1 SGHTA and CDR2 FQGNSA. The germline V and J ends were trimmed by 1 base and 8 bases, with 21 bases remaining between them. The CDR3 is CASSLGYGLPLVDEQFF. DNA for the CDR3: TGTGCCAGCAGCTTAGGATATGGACTCCCCCTAGTCGATGAGCAGTTCTTC.

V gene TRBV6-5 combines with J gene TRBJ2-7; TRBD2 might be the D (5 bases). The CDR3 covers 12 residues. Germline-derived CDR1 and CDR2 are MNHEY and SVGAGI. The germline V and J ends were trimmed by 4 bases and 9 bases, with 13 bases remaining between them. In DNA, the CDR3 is TGTGCCAGCAGTTCCCGGGATTTCGTGCAGTACTTC. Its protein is CASSSRDFVQYF.

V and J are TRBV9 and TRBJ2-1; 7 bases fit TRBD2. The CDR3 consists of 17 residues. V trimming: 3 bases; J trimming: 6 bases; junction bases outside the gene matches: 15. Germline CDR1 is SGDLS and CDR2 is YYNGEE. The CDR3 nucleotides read TGTGCCAGCAGCGGCCTTTTGGGGGGGGGATTTATCAATGAGCAGTTCTTC. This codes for CASSGLLGGGFINEQFF. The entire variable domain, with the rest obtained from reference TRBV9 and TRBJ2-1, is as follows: DSGVTQTPKHLITATGQRVTLRCSPRSGDLSVYWYQQSLDQGLQFLIQYYNGEERAKGNILERFSAQQFPDLHSELNLSSLELGDSALYFCASSGLLGGGFINEQFFGPGTRLTVL.

For the CDR3, the DNA is TGTGCCAGAAGCTTCCCCAGGGGAGGCTACACCTTC. As protein: CARSFPRGGYTF. This chain connects TRBV5-3 to TRBJ1-2; tentative D call: TRBD1 (6 bases). TRBV5-3 is recorded as an ORF, its role being uncertain. CDR3 length equals 12 residues. V dropped 2 bases and J dropped 8 bases, with 10 bases sitting between them.